Below are 16 T cell receptor beta chains sequenced from a single sample in a study of T cells of healthy individuals. TCRdb independently ran MiXCR on the 5' RACE reads; one entry per CDR3 protein. The table records around 63,000 distinct CDR3 sequences, about 16% of them present only once. These receptors were obtained from a human donor in good health.

This clonotype turned up a few times. This chain links TRBV5-1 with TRBJ2-1; 8 positions agree with TRBD2. The CDR3 runs to 18 residues. In germline, CDR1 is SGHRS, CDR2 YFSETQ. With 0 bases clipped from V and 4 bases from J, the junction kept 12 bases outside the gene matches. CDR3 DNA: TGCGCCAGCAGCTTGGAGGTCGGGGGGGCAAAAAAGTACAATGAGCAGTTCTTC. Translation: CASSLEVGGAKKYNEQFF. Variable domain in full (rest from reference TRBV5-1 and TRBJ2-1): KAGVTQTPRYLIKTRGQQVTLSCSPISGHRSVSWYQQTPGQGLQFLFEYFSETQRNKGNFPGRFSGRQFSNSRSEMNVSTLELGDSALYLCASSLEVGGAKKYNEQFFGPGTRLTVL.

The table lists this clonotype with many counts. This chain joins TRBV6-2 or TRBV6-3 and TRBJ2-1, with 11 bases fitting TRBD2. Germline CDR1 MNHEY, CDR2 SVGEGT. The CDR3 is 16 residues long. Trimming at V came to 7 bases and at J to 0 bases, leaving 5 bases not matched to a gene. CDR3 in amino acids: CASIGTSGSSYNEQFF. In DNA, the CDR3 is TGTGCCAGCATCGGGACTAGCGGTAGCTCCTACAATGAGCAGTTCTTC.

This clonotype was found many times. This sequence joins TRBV12-3 or TRBV12-4 and TRBJ1-1, with D maybe TRBD1 (5 bases). V gave up 5 bases and J gave up 4 bases, with 11 bases separating them. This CDR3 comprises 13 residues. The CDR3 coding sequence is TGTGCCAGCAGTAAACGGGACCGCACTGAAGCTTTCTTT. The encoded protein is CASSKRDRTEAFF.

This chain uses TRBV24-1 with TRBJ2-1; TRBD2 matches at 8 bases. After removal of 9 bases from V and 8 bases from J, the junction contained 5 bases not matched to a gene. This CDR3 contains 12 residues. Germline lookup yields CDR1 KGHDR and CDR2 SFDVKD. The CDR3 loop is CATGPGGHEQFF. The CDR3 nucleotides are TGTGCCACCGGGCCGGGGGGGCATGAGCAGTTCTTC.

In this sample, this clonotype turned up many times. This chain connects TRBV9 to TRBJ1-4; possible D gene TRBD1, 5 bases. This CDR3 spans 16 amino acids. V lost 4 bases and J lost 2, with 15 bases in between. The germline gives CDR1 SGDLS, CDR2 YYNGEE. The CDR3 DNA sequence: TGTGCCAGCAGCCCGGACAAACCCGCGACTAATGAAAAACTGTTTTTT. Translated, it gives CASSPDKPATNEKLFF.

This clonotype occurred many times. This chain connects TRBV7-3 to TRBJ1-1; the D gene is possibly TRBD1 (5 bases). This CDR3 spans 13 amino acids. The V and J ends lost 6 bases and 3 bases respectively, with 11 bases between them. The V gene's germline CDR1 is SGHTA and CDR2 FQGTGA. This CDR3 reads CASSPGVDTEAFF. DNA of the CDR3: TGTGCCAGCAGTCCGGGGGTGGACACTGAAGCTTTCTTT. Variable domain in full (rest from reference TRBV7-3 and TRBJ1-1): GAGVSQTPSNKVTEKGKYVELRCDPISGHTALYWYRQSLGQGPEFLIYFQGTGAADDSGLPNDRFFAVRPEGSVSTLKIQRTERGDSAVYLCASSPGVDTEAFFGQGTRLTVV.

This clonotype was seen repeatedly, ten times or more. At one end, the junction sequence differs from germline, possibly due to a read error. The chain is built from TRBV2 and TRBJ2-1, with D perhaps TRBD2 (7 bases). This CDR3 comprises 14 residues. Germline CDR1 SNHLY, CDR2 FYNNEI. The CDR3 DNA sequence: TGTGCCACCAGTCTAGGGGGGGAGCGGGATGAGCAGTTCTTC. It yields the protein CATSLGGERDEQFF.

This clonotype showed up many times. The chain couples TRBV9 to TRBJ2-5; D may match TRBD1 or TRBD2 (7 bases each). This CDR3 region has 17 residues. The germline CDR1 and CDR2 sequences are SGDLS and YYNGEE. The V end lost 0 bases, the J end lost 0 bases, and 15 bases lay between the germline ends. CDR3 DNA sequence: TGTGCCAGCAGCGTAGATGACCAGGGGGGGTACCAAGAGACCCAGTACTTC. The encoded protein is CASSVDDQGGYQETQYF. Complete variable domain (other parts from reference TRBV9 and TRBJ2-5): DSGVTQTPKHLITATGQRVTLRCSPRSGDLSVYWYQQSLDQGLQFLIQYYNGEERAKGNILERFSAQQFPDLHSELNLSSLELGDSALYFCASSVDDQGGYQETQYFGPGTRLLVL.

By frequency in the sample, this clonotype is medium-sized. The rearrangement joins TRBV29-1 to TRBJ2-1; 11 nucleotides agree with TRBD1. Germline assignment: CDR1 SQVTM and CDR2 ANQGSEA. V shed 1 base and J 1 base; nucleotides not matched to a gene: 6. The CDR3 loop spans 17 amino acids. The DNA for the CDR3 is TGCAGCGTTGAAGGTTCGGGACAGGGGGTTTCCTACAATGAGCAGTTCTTC. Its translation is CSVEGSGQGVSYNEQFF.

The chain carries TRBV2 and TRBJ1-5; D gene uncertain. The germline gives CDR1 SNHLY, CDR2 FYNNEI. CDR3 length: 13 amino acids. Trimming removed 6 bases from V and 4 bases from J, with 10 bases in between. CDR3 amino acids: CASRPGRNQPQHF. CDR3 in DNA: TGTGCCAGCAGACCGGGGAGAAATCAGCCCCAGCATTTT.

This clonotype was observed a few times. This chain links TRBV7-9 with TRBJ2-2; D is uncertain. The CDR3 spans 12 residues. With 2 bases removed from V and 3 bases from J, the gap between germline ends came to 1 base. Germline values: CDR1 SEHNR, CDR2 FQNEAQ (reference sequence). The CDR3 loop is CASSLHTGELFF. For the CDR3, the DNA is TGTGCCAGCAGCTTACACACCGGGGAGCTGTTTTTT.

V and J are TRBV28 and TRBJ2-1, with D uncertain. Germline CDR1 reads MDHEN; CDR2 reads SYDVKM. The CDR3 has 14 amino acids. V dropped 10 bases and J dropped 0 bases, with 13 bases sitting between them. The DNA for the CDR3 is TGTGCCACAAAATCCCCCCGCTCCTACAATGAGCAGTTCTTC. This encodes CATKSPRSYNEQFF. Combining the CDR3 with reference TRBV28 and TRBJ2-1 gives the whole variable domain DVKVTQSSRYLVKRTGEKVFLECVQDMDHENMFWYRQDPGLGLRLIYFSYDVKMKEKGDIPEGYSVSREKKERFSLILESASTNQTSMYLCATKSPRSYNEQFFGPGTRLTVL.

The V gene is TRBV7-2, the J gene TRBJ2-3; 9 bases match TRBD2. Per the germline V gene, CDR1 is SGHTA and CDR2 is FQGNSA. The CDR3 is 17 residues long. V gave up 0 bases and J gave up 1 base; unmatched junction bases: 5. CDR3 nucleotides: TGTGCCAGCAGCTTAGCGCTCCTAGCGGGACGCACAGATACGCAGTATTTT. As protein: CASSLALLAGRTDTQYF.

CDR3 in DNA: TGTGCCAGCAGCTTATGGAGGGGGGGGGCGCATGGCTACACCTTC. Protein product: CASSLWRGGAHGYTF. The chain has TRBV7-2 and TRBJ1-2; TRBD1 is a possible D gene (6 bases). This CDR3 is built from 15 residues. The germline gives CDR1 SGHTA, CDR2 FQGNSA. With 2 bases removed from V and 6 bases from J, the gap between germline ends came to 16 bases.

This chain uses TRBV9 with TRBJ1-1, with a possible D match to TRBD1 (5 bases). V was cut by 0 bases and J by 1 base, with 7 bases left in between. The germline V gene has CDR1 SGDLS and CDR2 YYNGEE. This CDR3 has 14 amino acids. The CDR3 bases are TGTGCCAGCAGCGTAGTGGACAAGAACACTGAAGCTTTCTTT. It yields the protein CASSVVDKNTEAFF.

This clonotype was detected a few times. The rearrangement joins TRBV15 to TRBJ1-5; D unclear. Trimming removed 0 bases from V and 0 bases from J, with 9 bases in between. CDR1 and CDR2 from the germline V gene are LNHNV and YYDKDF (reference sequence). This CDR3 comprises 16 residues. In DNA, the CDR3 is TGTGCCACCAGCAGAGACCGGTCTACTAGCAATCAGCCCCAGCATTTT. Amino acids: CATSRDRSTSNQPQHF.